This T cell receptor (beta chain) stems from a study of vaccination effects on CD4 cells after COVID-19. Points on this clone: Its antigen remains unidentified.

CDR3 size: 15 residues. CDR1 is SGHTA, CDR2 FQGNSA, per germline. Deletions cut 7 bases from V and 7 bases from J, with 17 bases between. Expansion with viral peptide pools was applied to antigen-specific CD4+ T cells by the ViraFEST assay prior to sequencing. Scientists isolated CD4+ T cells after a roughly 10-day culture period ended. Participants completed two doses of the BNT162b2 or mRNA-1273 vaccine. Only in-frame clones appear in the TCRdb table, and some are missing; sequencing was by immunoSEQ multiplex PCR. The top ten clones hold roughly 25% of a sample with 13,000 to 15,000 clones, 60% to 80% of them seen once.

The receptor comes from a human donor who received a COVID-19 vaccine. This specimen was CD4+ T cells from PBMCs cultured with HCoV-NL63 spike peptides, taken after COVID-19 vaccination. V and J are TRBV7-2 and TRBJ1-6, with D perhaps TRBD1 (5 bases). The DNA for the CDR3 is TGTGCCAGCACCGAATCGGGGACGGGAAATTCACCCCTCCACTTT. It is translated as CASTESGTGNSPLHF.